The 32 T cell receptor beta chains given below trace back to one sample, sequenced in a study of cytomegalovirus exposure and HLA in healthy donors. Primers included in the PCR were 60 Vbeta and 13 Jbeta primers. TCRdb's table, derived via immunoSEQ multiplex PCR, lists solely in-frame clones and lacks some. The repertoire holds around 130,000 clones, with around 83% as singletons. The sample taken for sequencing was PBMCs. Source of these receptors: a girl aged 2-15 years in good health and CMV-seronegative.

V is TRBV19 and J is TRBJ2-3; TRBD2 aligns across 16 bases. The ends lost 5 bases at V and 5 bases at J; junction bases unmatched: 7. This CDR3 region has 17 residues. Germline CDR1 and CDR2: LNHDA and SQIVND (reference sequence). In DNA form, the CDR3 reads TGTGCCAGTAGTGGACCGGGACTAGCGGGGGGGCAAGATACGCAGTATTTT. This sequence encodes CASSGPGLAGGQDTQYF.

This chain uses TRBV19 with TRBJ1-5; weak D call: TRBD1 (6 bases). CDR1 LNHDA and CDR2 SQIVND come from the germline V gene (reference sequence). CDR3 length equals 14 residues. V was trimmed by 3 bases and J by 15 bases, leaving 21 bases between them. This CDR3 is CASSIGGGGSVRHF. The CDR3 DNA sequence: TGTGCCAGTAGTATTGGGGGCGGGGGATCGGTCAGGCATTTT. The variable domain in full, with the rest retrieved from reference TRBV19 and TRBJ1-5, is DGGITQSPKYLFRKEGQNVTLSCEQNLNHDAMYWYRQDPGQGLRLIYYSQIVNDFQKGDIAEGYSVSREKKESFPLTVTSAQKNPTAFYLCASSIGGGGSVRHFGDGTRLSIL.

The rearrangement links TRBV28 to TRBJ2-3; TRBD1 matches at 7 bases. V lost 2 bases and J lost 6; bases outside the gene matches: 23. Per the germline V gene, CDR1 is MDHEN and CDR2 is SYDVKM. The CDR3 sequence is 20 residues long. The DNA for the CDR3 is TGTGCCAGCAGTTTACCCCCTTCCGGGACAGCTACTCCGAACGGGGATACGCAGTATTTT. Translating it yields CASSLPPSGTATPNGDTQYF.

The CDR3 loop reads CAWSPRTSGGYNEQFF. The CDR3 bases are TGTGCCTGGAGTCCTCGTACTAGCGGGGGATACAATGAGCAGTTCTTC. V usage is TRBV30 and J usage is TRBJ2-1; 11 bases are a match to TRBD2. Germline V lookup: CDR1 GTSNPN, CDR2 SVGIG (reference sequence). Trimming at V came to 2 bases and at J to 4 bases, leaving 7 bases not matched to a gene. CDR3 size: 16 residues.

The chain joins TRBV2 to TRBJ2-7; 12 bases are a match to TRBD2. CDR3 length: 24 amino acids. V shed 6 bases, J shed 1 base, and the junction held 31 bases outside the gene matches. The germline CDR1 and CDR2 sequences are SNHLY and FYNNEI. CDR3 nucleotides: TGTGCCAGCAGGGCCATCCCCGGACAGGCGACGACTAGCGGGAGTTTTTTTGAATCCTACGAGCAGTACTTC. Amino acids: CASRAIPGQATTSGSFFESYEQYF.

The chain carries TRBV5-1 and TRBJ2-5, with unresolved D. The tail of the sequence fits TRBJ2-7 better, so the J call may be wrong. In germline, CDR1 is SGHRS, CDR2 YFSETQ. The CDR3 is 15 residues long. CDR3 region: CASSLDILTHYEQYF. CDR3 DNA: TGCGCCAGCAGCTTGGACATCTTGACCCACTACGAGCAGTACTTC.

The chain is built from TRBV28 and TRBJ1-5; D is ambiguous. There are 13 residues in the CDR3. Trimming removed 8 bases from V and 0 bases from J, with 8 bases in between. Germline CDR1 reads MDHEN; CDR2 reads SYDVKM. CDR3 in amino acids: CASAGYSNQPQHF. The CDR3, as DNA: TGTGCCAGCGCAGGTTATAGCAATCAGCCCCAGCATTTT.

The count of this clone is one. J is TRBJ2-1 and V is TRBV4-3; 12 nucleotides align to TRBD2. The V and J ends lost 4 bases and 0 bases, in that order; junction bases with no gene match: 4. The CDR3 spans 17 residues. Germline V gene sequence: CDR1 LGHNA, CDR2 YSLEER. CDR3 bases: TGCGCCAGCAGCCTTACTAGCGGGAGGAGCTCCTACAATGAGCAGTTCTTC. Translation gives CASSLTSGRSSYNEQFF.

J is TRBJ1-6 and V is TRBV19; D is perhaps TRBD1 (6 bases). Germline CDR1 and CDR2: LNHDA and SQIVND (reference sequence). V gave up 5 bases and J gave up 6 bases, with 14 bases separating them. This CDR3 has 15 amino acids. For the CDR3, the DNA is TGTGCCAGTAGTCCCAACAGGGCAGGTAATTCACCCCTCCACTTT. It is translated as CASSPNRAGNSPLHF.

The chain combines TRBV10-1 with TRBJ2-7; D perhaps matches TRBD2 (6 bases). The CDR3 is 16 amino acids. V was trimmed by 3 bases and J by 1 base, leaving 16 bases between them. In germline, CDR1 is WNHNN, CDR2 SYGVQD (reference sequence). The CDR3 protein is CASSEHCGRKSYEQYF. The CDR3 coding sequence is TGCGCCAGCAGTGAACATTGTGGGAGGAAATCCTACGAGCAGTACTTC.

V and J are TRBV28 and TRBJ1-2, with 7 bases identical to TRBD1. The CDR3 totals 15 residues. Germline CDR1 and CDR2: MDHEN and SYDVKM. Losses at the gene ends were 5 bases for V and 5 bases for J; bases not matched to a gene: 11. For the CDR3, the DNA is TGTGCCAGCAGTGGGGGACAGCAATTTCTTTATGGCTACACCTTC. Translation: CASSGGQQFLYGYTF.

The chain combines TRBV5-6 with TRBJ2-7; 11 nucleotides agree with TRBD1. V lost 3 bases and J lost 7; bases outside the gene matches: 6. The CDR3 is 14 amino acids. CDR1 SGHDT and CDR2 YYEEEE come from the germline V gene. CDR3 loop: CASSYGQGAREQYF. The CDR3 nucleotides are TGTGCCAGCAGCTACGGACAGGGGGCTAGGGAGCAGTACTTC.

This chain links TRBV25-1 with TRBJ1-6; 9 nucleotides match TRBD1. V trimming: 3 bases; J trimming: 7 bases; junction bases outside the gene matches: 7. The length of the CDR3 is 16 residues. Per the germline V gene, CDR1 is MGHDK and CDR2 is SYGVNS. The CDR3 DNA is TGTGCCAGCAGTGACACAGGGGGCCAGGGGAATTCACCCCTCCACTTT. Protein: CASSDTGGQGNSPLHF.

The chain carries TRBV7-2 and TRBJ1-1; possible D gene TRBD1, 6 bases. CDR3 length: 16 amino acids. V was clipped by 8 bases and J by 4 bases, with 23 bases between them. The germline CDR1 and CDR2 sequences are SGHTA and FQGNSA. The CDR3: CASRRGGEVPSTEAFF. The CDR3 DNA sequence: TGTGCCAGCCGTAGAGGGGGTGAGGTTCCGAGCACTGAAGCTTTCTTT.

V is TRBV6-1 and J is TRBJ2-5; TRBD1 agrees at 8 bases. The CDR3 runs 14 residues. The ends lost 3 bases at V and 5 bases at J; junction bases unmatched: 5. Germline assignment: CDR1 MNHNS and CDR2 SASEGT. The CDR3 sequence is CASSEDRVRETQYF. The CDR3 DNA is TGTGCCAGCAGTGAGGACAGGGTTCGGGAGACCCAGTACTTC.

The CDR3 DNA sequence: TGTGCCAGCAGCGAGACAGGGAGAGACACTGAAGCTTTCTTT. Its translation: CASSETGRDTEAFF. The V and J genes are TRBV9 and TRBJ1-1; 7 bases line up with TRBD1. This CDR3 spans 14 amino acids. Per germline, CDR1 SGDLS and CDR2 YYNGEE. With V trimmed by 3 bases and J by 3 bases, 5 bases remained unmatched.

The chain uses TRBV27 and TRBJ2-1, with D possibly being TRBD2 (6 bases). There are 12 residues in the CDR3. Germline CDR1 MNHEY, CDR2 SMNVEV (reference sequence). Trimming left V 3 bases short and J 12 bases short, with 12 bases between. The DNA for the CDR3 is TGTGCCAGCAGTTTTTCACGGGGGTGGCAGTTCTTC. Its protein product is CASSFSRGWQFF.

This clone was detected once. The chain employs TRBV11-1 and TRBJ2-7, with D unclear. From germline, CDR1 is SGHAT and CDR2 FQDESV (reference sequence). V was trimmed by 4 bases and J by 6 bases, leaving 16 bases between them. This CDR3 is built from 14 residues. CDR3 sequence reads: CASSSPSSLSEQYF. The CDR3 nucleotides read TGTGCCAGCAGCTCCCCGTCTAGTTTATCCGAGCAGTACTTC.

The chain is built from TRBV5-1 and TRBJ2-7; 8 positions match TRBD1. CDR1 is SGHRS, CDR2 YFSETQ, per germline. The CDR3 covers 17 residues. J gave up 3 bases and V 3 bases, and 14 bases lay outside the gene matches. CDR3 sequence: CASSSQTPGQVIYEQYF. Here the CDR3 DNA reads TGCGCCAGCAGCTCACAAACTCCGGGACAGGTAATCTACGAGCAGTACTTC.

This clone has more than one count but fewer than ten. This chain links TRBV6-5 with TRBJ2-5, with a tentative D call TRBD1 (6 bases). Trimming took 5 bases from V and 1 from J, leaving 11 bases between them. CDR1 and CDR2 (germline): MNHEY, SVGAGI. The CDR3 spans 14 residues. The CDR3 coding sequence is TGTGCCAGCAGTACCCACAGGGCCCAAGAGACCCAGTACTTC. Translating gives CASSTHRAQETQYF.

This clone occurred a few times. CDR3 sequence: CASSVGLADYEQYF. The CDR3 DNA reads TGTGCCAGCAGCGTAGGACTAGCGGACTACGAGCAGTACTTC. This chain connects TRBV9 to TRBJ2-7; TRBD2 agrees at 9 bases. The germline CDR1 and CDR2 sequences are SGDLS and YYNGEE. CDR3 length: 14 amino acids. V was clipped by 0 bases and J by 3 bases; unmatched bases: 1.

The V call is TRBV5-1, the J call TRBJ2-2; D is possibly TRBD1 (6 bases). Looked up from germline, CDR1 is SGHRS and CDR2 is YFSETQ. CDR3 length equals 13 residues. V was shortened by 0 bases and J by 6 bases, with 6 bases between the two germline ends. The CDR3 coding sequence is TGCGCCAGCAGCTTGGAGGGGGCCGGGGAGCTGTTTTTT. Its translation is CASSLEGAGELFF.

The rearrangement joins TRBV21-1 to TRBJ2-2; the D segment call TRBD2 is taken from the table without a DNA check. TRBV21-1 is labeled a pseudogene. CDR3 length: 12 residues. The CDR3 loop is CASSGGSGELFF. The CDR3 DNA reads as TGTGCCAGCAGCGGGGGGTCCGGGGAGCTGTTTTTT.

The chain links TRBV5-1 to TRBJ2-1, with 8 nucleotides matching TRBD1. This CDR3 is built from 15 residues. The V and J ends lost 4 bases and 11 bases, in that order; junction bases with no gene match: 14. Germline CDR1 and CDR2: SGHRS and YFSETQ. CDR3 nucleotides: TGCGCCAGCAGCACTCGGACAGGGCGACCCGATAAGCAGTTCTTC. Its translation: CASSTRTGRPDKQFF. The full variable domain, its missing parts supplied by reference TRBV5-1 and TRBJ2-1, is KAGVTQTPRYLIKTRGQQVTLSCSPISGHRSVSWYQQTPGQGLQFLFEYFSETQRNKGNFPGRFSGRQFSNSRSEMNVSTLELGDSALYLCASSTRTGRPDKQFFGPGTRLTVL.

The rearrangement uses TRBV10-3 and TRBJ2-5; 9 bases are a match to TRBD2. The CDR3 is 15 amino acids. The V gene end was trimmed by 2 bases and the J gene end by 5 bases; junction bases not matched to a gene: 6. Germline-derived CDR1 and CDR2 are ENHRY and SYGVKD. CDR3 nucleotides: TGTGCCATCAGTGAGCTGGCGGGGGGGCTGGAGACCCAGTACTTC. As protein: CAISELAGGLETQYF.

This CDR3 is CASGLAGPTGELFF. The CDR3, as DNA: TGCGCCAGCGGACTAGCGGGACCCACCGGGGAGCTGTTTTTT. The rearrangement uses TRBV4-3 and TRBJ2-2, with 12 bases fitting TRBD2. Trimming at V came to 8 bases and at J to 4 bases, leaving 2 bases not matched to a gene. Germline V gives CDR1 LGHNA, CDR2 YSLEER. The CDR3 runs 14 residues.

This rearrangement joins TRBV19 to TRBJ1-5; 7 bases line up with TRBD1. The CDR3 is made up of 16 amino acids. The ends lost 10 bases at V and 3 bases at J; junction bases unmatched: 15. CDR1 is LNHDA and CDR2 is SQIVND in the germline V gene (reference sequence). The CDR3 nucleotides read TGTGCCACCTCCATCGCCGGGACAGCCTACAATCAGCCCCAGCATTTT. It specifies CATSIAGTAYNQPQHF.

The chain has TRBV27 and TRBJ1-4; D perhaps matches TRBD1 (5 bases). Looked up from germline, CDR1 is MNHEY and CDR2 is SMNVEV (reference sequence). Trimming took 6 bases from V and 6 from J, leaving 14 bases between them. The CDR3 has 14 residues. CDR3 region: CASSLWRGHEKLFF. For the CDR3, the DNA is TGTGCCAGCAGCCTGTGGAGGGGTCATGAAAAACTGTTTTTT.

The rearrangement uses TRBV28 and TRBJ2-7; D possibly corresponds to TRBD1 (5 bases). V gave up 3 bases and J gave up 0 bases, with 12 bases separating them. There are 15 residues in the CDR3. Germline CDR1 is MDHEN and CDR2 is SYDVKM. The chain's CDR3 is CASSFRQQISYEQYF. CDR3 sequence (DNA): TGTGCCAGCAGTTTCAGACAGCAAATCTCCTACGAGCAGTACTTC.

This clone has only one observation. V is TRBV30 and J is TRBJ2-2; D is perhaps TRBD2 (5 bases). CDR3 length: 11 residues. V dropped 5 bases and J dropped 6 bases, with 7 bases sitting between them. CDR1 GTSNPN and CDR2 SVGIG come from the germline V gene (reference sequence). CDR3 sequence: CAWGGPGELFF. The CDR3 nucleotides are TGTGCCTGGGGAGGCCCCGGGGAGCTGTTTTTT.

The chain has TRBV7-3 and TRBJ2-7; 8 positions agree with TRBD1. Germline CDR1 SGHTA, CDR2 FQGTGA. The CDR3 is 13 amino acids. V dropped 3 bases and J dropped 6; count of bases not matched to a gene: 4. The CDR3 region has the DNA TGTGCCAGCAGCTTCGACAGGGGCGGCGAGCAGTACTTC. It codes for CASSFDRGGEQYF.

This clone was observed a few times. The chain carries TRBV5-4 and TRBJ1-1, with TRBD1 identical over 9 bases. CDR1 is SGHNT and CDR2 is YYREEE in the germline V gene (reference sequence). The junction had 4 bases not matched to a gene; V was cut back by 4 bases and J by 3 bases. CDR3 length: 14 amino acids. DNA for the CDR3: TGTGCCAGCAGCGCCGGGACAGGGTACACTGAAGCTTTCTTT. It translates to CASSAGTGYTEAFF.